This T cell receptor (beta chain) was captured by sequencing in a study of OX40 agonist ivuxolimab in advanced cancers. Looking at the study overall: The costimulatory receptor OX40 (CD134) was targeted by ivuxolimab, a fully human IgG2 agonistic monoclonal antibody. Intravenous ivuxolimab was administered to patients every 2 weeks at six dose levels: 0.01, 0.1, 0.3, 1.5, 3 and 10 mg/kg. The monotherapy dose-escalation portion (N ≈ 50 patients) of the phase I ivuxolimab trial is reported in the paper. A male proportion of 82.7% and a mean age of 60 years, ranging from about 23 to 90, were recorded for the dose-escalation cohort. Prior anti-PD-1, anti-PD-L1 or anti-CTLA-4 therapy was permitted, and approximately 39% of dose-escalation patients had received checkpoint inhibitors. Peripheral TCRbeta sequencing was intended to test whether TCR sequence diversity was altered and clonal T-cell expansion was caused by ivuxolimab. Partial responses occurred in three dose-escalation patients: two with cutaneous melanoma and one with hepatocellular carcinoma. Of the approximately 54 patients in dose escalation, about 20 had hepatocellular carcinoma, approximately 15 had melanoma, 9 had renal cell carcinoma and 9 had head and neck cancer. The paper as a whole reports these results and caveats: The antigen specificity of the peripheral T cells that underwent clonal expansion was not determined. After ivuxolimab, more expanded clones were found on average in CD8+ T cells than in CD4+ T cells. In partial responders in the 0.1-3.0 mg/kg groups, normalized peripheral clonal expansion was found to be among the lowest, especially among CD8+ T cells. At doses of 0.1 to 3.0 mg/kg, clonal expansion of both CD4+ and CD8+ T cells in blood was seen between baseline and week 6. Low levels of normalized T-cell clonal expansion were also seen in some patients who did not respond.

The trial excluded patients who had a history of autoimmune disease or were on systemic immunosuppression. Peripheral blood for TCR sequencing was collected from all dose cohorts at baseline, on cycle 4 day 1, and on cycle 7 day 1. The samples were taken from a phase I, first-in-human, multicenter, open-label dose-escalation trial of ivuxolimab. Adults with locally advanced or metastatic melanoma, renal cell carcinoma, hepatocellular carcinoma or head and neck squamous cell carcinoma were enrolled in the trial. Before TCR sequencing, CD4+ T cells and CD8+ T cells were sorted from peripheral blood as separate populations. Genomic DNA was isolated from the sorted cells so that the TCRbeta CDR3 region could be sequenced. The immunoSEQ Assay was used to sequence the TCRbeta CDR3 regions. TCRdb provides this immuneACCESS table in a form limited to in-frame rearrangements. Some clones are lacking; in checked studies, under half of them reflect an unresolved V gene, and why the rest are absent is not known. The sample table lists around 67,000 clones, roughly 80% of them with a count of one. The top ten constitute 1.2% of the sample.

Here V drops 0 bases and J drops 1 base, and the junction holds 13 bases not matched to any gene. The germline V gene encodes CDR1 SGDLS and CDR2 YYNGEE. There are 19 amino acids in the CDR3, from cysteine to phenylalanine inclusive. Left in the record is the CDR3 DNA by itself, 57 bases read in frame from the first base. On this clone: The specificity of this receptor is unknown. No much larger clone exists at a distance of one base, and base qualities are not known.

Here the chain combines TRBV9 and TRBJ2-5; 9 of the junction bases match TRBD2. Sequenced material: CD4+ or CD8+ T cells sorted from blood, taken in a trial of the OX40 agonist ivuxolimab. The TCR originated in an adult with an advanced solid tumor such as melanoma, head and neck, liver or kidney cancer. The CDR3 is CASSVGNSGGPGTQETQYF. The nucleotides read TGTGCCAGCAGCGTAGGAAATAGCGGGGGCCCTGGTACCCAAGAGACCCAGTACTTC.